The entry below describes one T cell receptor beta chain. This entry belongs to a study of T cell responses to AZD1222 COVID-19 vaccine. Generated by immunoSEQ multiplex PCR, the TCRdb table keeps only in-frame clones and is missing some. The sample lists about 70,000 clones; 85% were seen once. Trimming left V 3 bases short and J 0 bases short, with 9 bases between. Germline values: CDR1 LNHDA, CDR2 SQIVND (reference sequence). The CDR3 covers 15 residues. The sequence derives from an adult in good health. V usage is TRBV19 and J usage is TRBJ2-1; no reliable D call. Sequencing used peripheral blood, obtained on day 0 of AZD1222 vaccination. As DNA, the CDR3 is TGTGCCAGTAGTATGGCGGCGAGCTCCTACAATGAGCAGTTCTTC. This encodes CASSMAASSYNEQFF.